This paragraph reports one T cell receptor (beta chain). There are 14 residues in the CDR3. Germline CDR1 reads MNHEY; CDR2 reads SMNVEV (reference sequence). Trimming removed 3 bases from V and 4 bases from J, with 12 bases in between. This specimen belongs to a study of blood T cell repertoires in COVID-19. Background on the study: The origin of the acute and convalescent COVID-19 samples was the United States, Italy and Spain. Sources were T cells, B-cell-depleted T cells, or PBMCs; the material itself was cDNA or gDNA.

In the original workflow: How many nucleated cells were present was estimated from reference gene primer amplification. The table came from immunoSEQ multiplex PCR; TCRdb's copy has only in-frame clones and leaves some out. V and J calls and clone size are given by that table; D and trimming were obtained from the DNA. The table has 150,000 or so clones, about 83% seen once. Seattle patients were enrolled while actively infected and followed longitudinally. V and J are TRBV27 and TRBJ1-1, with D possibly TRBD1 on 5 matching bases. Sequencing used peripheral blood. The sequence came from a woman aged 60-75 years with COVID-19, enrolled during active disease. The CDR3 sequence is CASSFLGLTTEAFF. CDR3 nucleotides: TGTGCCAGCAGTTTTTTGGGGCTGACCACTGAAGCTTTCTTT.